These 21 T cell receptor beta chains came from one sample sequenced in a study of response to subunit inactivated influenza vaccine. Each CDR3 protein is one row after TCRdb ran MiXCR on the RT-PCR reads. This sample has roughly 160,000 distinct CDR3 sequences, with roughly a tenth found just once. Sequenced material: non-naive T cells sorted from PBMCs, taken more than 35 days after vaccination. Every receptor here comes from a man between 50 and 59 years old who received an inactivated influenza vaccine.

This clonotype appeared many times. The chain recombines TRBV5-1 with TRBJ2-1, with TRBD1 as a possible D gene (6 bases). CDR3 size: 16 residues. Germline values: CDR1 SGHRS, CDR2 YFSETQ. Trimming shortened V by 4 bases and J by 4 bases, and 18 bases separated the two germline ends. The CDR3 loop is CASSPGSWTEYNEQFF. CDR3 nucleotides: TGCGCCAGCAGCCCTGGCAGCTGGACAGAGTACAATGAGCAGTTCTTC.

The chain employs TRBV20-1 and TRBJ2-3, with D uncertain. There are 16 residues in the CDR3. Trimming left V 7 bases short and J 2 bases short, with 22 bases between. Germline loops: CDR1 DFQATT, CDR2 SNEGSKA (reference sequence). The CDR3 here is CSVTPQRTDATDTQYF. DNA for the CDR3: TGCAGTGTCACGCCCCAACGAACGGACGCCACAGATACGCAGTATTTT.

The CDR3 DNA is TGTGCCAGCAGTTATGACATATATCAGCCCCAGCATTTT. Its protein is CASSYDIYQPQHF. The V call is TRBV12-3 or TRBV12-4, the J call TRBJ1-5, with unresolved D. V lost 4 bases and J 5 bases, leaving 9 bases between the germline ends. The CDR3 length is 13 residues.

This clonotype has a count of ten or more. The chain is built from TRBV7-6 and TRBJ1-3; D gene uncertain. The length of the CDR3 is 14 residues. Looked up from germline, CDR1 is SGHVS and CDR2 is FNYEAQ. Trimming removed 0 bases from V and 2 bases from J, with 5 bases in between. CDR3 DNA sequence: TGTGCCAGCAGCTTAGCCGGGACTGGAAACACCATATATTTT. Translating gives CASSLAGTGNTIYF.

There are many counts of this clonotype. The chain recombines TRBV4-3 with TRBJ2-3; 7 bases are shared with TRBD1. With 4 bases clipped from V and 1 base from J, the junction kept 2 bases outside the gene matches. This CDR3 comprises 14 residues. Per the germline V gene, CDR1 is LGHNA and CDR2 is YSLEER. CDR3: CASSRQGGTDTQYF. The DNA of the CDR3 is TGCGCCAGCAGCCGACAGGGCGGCACAGATACGCAGTATTTT.

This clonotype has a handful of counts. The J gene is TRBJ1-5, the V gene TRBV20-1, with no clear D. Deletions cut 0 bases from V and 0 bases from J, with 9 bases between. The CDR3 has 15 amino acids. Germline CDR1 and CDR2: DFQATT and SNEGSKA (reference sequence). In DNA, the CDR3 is TGCAGTGCTAGAGAAGGAATTTATAGCAATCAGCCCCAGCATTTT. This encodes CSAREGIYSNQPQHF.

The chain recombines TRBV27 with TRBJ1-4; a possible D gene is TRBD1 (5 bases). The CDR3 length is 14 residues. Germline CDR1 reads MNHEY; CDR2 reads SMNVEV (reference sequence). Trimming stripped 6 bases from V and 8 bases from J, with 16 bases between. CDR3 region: CASSHRGEREKLFF. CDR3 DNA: TGTGCCAGCAGCCACCGGGGGGAGAGAGAAAAACTGTTTTTT. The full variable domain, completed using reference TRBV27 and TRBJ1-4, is EAQVTQNPRYLITVTGKKLTVTCSQNMNHEYMSWYRQDPGLGLRQIYYSMNVEVTDKGDVPEGYKVSRKEKRNFPLILESPSPNQTSLYFCASSHRGEREKLFFGSGTQLSVL.

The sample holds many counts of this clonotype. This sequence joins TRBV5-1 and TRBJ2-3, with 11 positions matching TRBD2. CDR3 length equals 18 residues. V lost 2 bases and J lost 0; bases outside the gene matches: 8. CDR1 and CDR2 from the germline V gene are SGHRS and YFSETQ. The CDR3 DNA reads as TGCGCCAGCAGCTTCATGGGCCTAGCGGGGGGCAGCACAGATACGCAGTATTTT. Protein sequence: CASSFMGLAGGSTDTQYF. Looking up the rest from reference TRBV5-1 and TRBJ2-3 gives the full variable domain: KAGVTQTPRYLIKTRGQQVTLSCSPISGHRSVSWYQQTPGQGLQFLFEYFSETQRNKGNFPGRFSGRQFSNSRSEMNVSTLELGDSALYLCASSFMGLAGGSTDTQYFGPGTRLTVL.

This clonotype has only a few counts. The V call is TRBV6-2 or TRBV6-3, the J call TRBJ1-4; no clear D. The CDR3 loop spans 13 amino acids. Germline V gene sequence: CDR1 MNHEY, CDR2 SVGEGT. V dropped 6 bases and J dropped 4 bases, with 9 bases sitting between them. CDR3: CASSYDGNEKLFF. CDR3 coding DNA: TGTGCCAGCAGCTACGACGGTAATGAAAAACTGTTTTTT.

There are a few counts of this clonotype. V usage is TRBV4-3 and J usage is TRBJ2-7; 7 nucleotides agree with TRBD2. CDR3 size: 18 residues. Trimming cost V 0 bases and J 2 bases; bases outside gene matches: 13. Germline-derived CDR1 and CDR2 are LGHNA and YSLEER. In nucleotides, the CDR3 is TGCGCCAGCAGCCAAGATCGCGCGGCTAGCGGATGGACCTACGAGCAGTACTTC. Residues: CASSQDRAASGWTYEQYF.

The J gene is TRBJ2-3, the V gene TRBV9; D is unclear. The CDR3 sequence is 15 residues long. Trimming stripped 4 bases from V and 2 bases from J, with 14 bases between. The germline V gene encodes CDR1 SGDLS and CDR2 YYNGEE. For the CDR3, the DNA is TGTGCCAGCAGCAGGTCACCCTCCAACACAGATACGCAGTATTTT. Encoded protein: CASSRSPSNTDTQYF.

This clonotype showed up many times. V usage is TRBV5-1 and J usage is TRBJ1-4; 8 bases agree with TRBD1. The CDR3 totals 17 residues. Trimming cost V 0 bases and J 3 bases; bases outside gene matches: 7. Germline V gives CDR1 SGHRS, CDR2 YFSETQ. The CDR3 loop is CASSLAPGGSANEKLFF. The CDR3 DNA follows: TGCGCCAGCAGCTTGGCCCCAGGGGGCTCGGCTAATGAAAAACTGTTTTTT.

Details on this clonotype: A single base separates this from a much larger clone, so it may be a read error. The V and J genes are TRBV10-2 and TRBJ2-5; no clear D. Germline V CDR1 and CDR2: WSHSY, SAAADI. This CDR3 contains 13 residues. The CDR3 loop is CASGTGLQEAQYF. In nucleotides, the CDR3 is TGCGCCAGCGGAACCGGGCTCCAAGAGGCCCAGTACTTC.

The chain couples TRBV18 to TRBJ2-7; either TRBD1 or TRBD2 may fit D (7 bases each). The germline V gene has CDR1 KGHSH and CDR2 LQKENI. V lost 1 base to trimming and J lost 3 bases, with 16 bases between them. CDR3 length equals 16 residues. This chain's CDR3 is CASSPLSPGGDYEQYF. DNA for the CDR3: TGTGCCAGCTCACCACTTTCGCCAGGGGGGGACTACGAGCAGTACTTC.

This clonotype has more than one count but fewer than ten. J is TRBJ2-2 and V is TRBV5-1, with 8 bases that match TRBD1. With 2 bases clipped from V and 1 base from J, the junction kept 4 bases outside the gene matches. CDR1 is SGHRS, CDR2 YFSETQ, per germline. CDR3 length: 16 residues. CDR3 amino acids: CASSFNGQGNTGELFF. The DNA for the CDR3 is TGCGCCAGCAGCTTTAACGGACAGGGGAACACCGGGGAGCTGTTTTTT.

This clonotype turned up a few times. In DNA form, the CDR3 reads TGCGCCAGCAGCGGAGGGACTAGCGGAAGCACAGATACGCAGTATTTT. As protein: CASSGGTSGSTDTQYF. This sequence joins TRBV5-1 and TRBJ2-3; 11 bases are a match to TRBD2. The germline CDR1 and CDR2 sequences are SGHRS and YFSETQ. The V and J ends lost 4 bases and 0 bases, in that order; junction bases with no gene match: 4. CDR3 length: 16 amino acids.

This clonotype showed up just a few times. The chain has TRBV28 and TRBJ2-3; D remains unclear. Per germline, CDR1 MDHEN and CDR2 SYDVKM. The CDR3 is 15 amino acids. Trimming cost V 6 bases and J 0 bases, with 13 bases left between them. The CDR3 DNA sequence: TGTGCCAGCAGCCTCCTTGGGGATAGCACAGATACGCAGTATTTT. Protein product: CASSLLGDSTDTQYF.

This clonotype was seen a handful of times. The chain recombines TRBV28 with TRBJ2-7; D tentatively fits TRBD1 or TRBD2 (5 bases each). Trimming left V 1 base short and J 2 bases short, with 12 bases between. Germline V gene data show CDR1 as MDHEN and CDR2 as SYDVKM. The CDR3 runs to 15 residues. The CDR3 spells CASSLYGTSAYEQYF. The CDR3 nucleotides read TGTGCCAGCAGTTTATACGGGACCTCAGCCTACGAGCAGTACTTC.

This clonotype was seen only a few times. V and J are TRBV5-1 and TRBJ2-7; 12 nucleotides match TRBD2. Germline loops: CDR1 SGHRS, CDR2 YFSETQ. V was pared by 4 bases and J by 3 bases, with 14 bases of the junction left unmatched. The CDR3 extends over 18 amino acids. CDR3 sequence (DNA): TGCGCCAGCAGCCCATGGACGGGCAGACTAGCGGGGGACTACGAGCAGTACTTC. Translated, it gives CASSPWTGRLAGDYEQYF.

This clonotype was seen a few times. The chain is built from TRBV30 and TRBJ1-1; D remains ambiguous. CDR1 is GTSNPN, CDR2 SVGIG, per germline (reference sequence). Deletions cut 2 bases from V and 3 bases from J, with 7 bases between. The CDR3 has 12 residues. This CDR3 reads CAWSHIYTEAFF. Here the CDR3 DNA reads TGTGCCTGGAGTCATATCTACACTGAAGCTTTCTTT. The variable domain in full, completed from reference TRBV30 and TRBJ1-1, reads SQTIHQWPATLVQPVGSPLSLECTVEGTSNPNLYWYRQAAGRGLQLLFYSVGIGQISSEVPQNLSASRPQDRQFILSSKKLLLSDSGFYLCAWSHIYTEAFFGQGTRLTVV.

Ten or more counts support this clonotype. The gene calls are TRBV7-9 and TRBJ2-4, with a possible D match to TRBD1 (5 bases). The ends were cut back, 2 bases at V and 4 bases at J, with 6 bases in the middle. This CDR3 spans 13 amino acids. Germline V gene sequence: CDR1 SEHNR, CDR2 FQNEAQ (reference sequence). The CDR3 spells CASSLPGKNIQYF. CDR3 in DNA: TGTGCCAGCAGCTTACCAGGGAAAAACATTCAGTACTTC.